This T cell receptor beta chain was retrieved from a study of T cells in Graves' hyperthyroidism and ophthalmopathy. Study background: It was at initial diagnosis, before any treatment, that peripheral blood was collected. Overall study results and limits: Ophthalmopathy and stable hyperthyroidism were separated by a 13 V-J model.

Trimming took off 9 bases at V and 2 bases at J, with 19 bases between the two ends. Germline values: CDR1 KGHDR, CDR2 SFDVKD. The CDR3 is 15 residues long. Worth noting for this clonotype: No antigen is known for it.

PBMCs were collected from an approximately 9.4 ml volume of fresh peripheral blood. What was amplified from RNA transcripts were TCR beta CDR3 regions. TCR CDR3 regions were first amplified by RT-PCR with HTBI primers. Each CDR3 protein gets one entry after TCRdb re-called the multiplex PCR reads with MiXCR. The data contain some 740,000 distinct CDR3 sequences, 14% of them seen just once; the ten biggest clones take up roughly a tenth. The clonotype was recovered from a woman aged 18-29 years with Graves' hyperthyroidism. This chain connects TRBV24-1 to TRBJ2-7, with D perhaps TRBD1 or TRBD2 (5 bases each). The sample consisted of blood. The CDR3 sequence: CATSKGGGATYEQYF. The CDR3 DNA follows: TGTGCCACCTCCAAGGGTGGGGGAGCTACCTACGAGCAGTACTTC.